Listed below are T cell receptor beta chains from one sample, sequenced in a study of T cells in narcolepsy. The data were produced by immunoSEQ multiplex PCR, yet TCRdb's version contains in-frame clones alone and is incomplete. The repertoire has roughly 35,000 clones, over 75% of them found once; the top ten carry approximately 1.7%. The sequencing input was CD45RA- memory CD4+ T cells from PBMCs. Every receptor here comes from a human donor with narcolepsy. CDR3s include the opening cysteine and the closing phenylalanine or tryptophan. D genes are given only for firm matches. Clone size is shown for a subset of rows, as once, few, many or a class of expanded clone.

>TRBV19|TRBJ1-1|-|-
TGTGCCAGTAGTAGGGGGGATCGCACTGAAGCTTTCTTT
CASSRGDRTEAFF
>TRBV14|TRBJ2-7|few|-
TGTGCCAGCAGCCTATACACGAGCTACGAGCAGTACTTC
CASSLYTSYEQYF
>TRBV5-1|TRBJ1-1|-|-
TGCGCCAGCAGTTTAGCAGGGCCCCAGGACACTGAAGCTTTCTTT
CASSLAGPQDTEAFF
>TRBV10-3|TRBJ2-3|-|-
TGTGCCATCACGGCAGGGGGGATGGATACGCAGTATTTT
CAITAGGMDTQYF
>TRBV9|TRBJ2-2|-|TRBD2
TGTGCCAGCAGCGTAGTCGGGGGGGCCGTCACCGGGGAGCTGTTTTTT
CASSVVGGAVTGELFF
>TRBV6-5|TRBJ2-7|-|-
TGTGCCAGCAGTTCGGAATTGGTGGAGTACTTC
CASSSELVEYF
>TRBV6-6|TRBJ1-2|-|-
TGTGCCAGCAGCCCAGCTACTAACTATGGCTACACCTTC
CASSPATNYGYTF
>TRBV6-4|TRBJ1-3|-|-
TGTGCCAGTTCGACGGACTCTGGAAACACCATATATTTT
CASSTDSGNTIYF
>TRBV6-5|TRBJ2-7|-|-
TGTGCCAGCAGGCCCTTTGTGGGGGGCTCCTACGAGCAGTACTTC
CASRPFVGGSYEQYF
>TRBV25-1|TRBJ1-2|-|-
TGTGCCAGCGGCGGGGGGGGAGGCGGCTACACCTTC
CASGGGGGGYTF
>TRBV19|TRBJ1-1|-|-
TGTGCCAGTAGTATAAAGTGGGGCACCACAAGGGATCCTGAAGCTTTCTTT
CASSIKWGTTRDPEAFF
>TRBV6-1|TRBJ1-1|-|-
TGTGCCAGCACCGGGGGGACCATGAACACTGAAGCTTTCTTT
CASTGGTMNTEAFF